Listed below are T cell receptor beta chains from one sample, sequenced in a study of shared clonotypes between healthy human individuals. Profiling relied on immunoSEQ multiplex PCR, and the TCRdb table lists in-frame clones only, not all of them. The sample has 450,000 to 500,000 clones, over 60% seen once. The sample was PBMCs. The receptor source for this set is a woman in her thirties or forties in good health. Some clones in this sample may be carry-over from other donors' samples. The conserved cysteine and the conserved F or W are not part of the CDR3 here. Each record gives: J gene, V gene, D gene, clone size, CDR3 protein. A D gene is named only where the DNA matches it firmly. Only part of the rows carry a size: once, few, many, or a class if the clone is expanded.

TRBJ1-5 | TRBV30 | . | . | AWGLRGGQPQH
TRBJ2-7 | TRBV5-1 | TRBD1 | . | ASSPDRGQGEQY
TRBJ2-1 | TRBV27 | . | once | ASSLVRTNEQF
TRBJ2-3 | TRBV30 | TRBD2 | many | AWRLGLAGLADTQY
TRBJ2-1 | TRBV15 | TRBD2 | many | ATSRDAGLVGEQF
TRBJ2-1 | TRBV5-1 | . | once | ASSFEPTIEQF
TRBJ1-2 | TRBV19 | . | . | ASSSTGMANYGYT
TRBJ2-1 | TRBV4-2 | . | . | ASSQRVSRDFSYNEQF
TRBJ2-7 | TRBV7-8 | TRBD1 | . | ASSPRDRGSYEQY
. | TRBV28 | . | once | ASSQAPSYEQY
TRBJ2-1 | TRBV2 | TRBD2 | . | ASRAGTSGNNEQF
TRBJ1-1 | TRBV6-1 | . | . | ASSERRGIDTEAF
TRBJ2-1 | TRBV9 | TRBD2 | . | ASSGAASGSPYNEQF
. | TRBV6-5 | . | many | ASGREYEQY
TRBJ1-5 | TRBV19 | . | few | ASSAGTWGFQPQH
TRBJ1-2 | TRBV19 | . | . | ASSIYRDYNYGYT
TRBJ2-1 | TRBV6-4 | TRBD2 | . | ASSDQSGSGYNEQF
TRBJ2-7 | TRBV5-6 | TRBD2 | . | ASSRAGGYEQY
TRBJ2-2 | TRBV28 | TRBD2 | . | ASTLGLAGYTGELF
TRBJ1-2 | TRBV7-2 | TRBD1 | . | ASSLAWGQSNYGYT
TRBJ2-7 | TRBV2 | TRBD2 | . | ASSERASGSYEQY
TRBJ2-1 | TRBV7-3 | TRBD2 | . | ASSLIGGLAANEQF
TRBJ2-1 | TRBV28 | . | . | ASIGGVTYNEQF
TRBJ2-1 | TRBV18 | . | . | ASSPVVGGVEQF
TRBJ2-7 | TRBV7-2 | TRBD2 | . | ASSLDGGSPRYEQY
TRBJ2-1 | TRBV29-1 | . | . | SVWGTGSYNEQF
TRBJ1-2 | TRBV9 | . | once | ASSVGTVPNYGYT
TRBJ1-1 | TRBV6-5 | . | . | ASVSNMNTEAF
TRBJ2-3 | TRBV5-1 | . | . | ASSSNRGTDTQY
TRBJ2-5 | TRBV6-1 | TRBD2 | few | ASRTSGSFLETQY
TRBJ2-2 | TRBV7-2 | TRBD2 | . | ASSPQAGATGELF
TRBJ2-2 | TRBV2 | TRBD1 | . | ASSESIRLAGGFNTGELF
TRBJ2-5 | TRBV2 | . | . | ASSGRPQETQY
TRBJ2-3 | TRBV7-9 | . | once | ASSLWDTQY
TRBJ1-5 | TRBV5-8 | . | . | ASSSRSNQPQH
TRBJ1-1 | TRBV6-4 | . | . | ASSDKTGPGMNTEAF
TRBJ2-1 | TRBV10-2 | . | . | ASSGANEQF
TRBJ1-1 | TRBV28 | . | . | ASSSGLRSAF
TRBJ2-7 | TRBV30 | . | . | AWNPGQRVFYEQY